Each of the 10 T cell receptor beta chains below was sequenced from the same sample in a study of T-cell memory formation after mild COVID-19. One entry per CDR3 protein, called by TCRdb with MiXCR from the 5' RACE reads. Of a few hundred thousand distinct CDR3 sequences listed, 8% to 11% were seen once; the top ten hold 2.5% to 3.5%. Sequencing input: PBMCs or a T cell subset sorted from them (not recorded which). The receptors come from a man aged 18 to 29 who had mild COVID-19 (a few samples of this study predate the infection). Cell type and time point are not known.

The chain recombines TRBV7-6 with TRBJ2-3; the match to TRBD2 covers 7 bases. Losses at the gene ends were 1 base for V and 9 bases for J; bases not matched to a gene: 4. The CDR3 loop spans 13 amino acids. Per the germline V gene, CDR1 is SGHVS and CDR2 is FNYEAQ. CDR3 bases: TGTGCCAGCAGCTTAGATAACGGGGGGACGCAGTATTTT. Translated: CASSLDNGGTQYF. Supplemented by reference TRBV7-6 and TRBJ2-3, the full variable domain reads GAGVSQSPRYKVTKRGQDVALRCDPISGHVSLYWYRQALGQGPEFLTYFNYEAQQDKSGLPNDRFSAERPEGSISTLTIQRTEQRDSAMYRCASSLDNGGTQYFGPGTRLTVL.

This clonotype has only a few counts. V gene TRBV7-8 combines with J gene TRBJ2-7; no definite D call. CDR3 size: 15 residues. V lost 5 bases and J 3 bases, leaving 17 bases between the germline ends. Per the germline V gene, CDR1 is SGHVS and CDR2 is FQNEAQ. CDR3 bases: TGTGCCAGCAGCACCCGAAGATTGGACGGCTACGAGCAGTACTTC. It encodes CASSTRRLDGYEQYF.

J is TRBJ1-3 and V is TRBV7-6; D not resolved. Germline-derived CDR1 and CDR2 are SGHVS and FNYEAQ. This CDR3 has 17 residues. Trimming pared 2 bases from V and 4 bases from J, leaving 18 bases between. DNA of the CDR3: TGTGCCAGCAGCTTAATGGGCGCAGGCGAACCGGGAAACACCATATATTTT. This translates into CASSLMGAGEPGNTIYF.

The rearrangement joins TRBV5-6 to TRBJ1-4; no clear D. Germline V gene lookup returns CDR1 SGHDT and CDR2 YYEEEE. Trimming shortened V by 4 bases and J by 11 bases, and 0 bases separated the two germline ends. This CDR3 has 8 residues. CDR3 coding DNA: TGTGCCAGCAGCAAACTGTTTTTT. Its translation is CASSKLFF.

The table lists this clonotype with a few counts. The chain carries TRBV10-3 and TRBJ1-1; 8 bases map to TRBD1. The CDR3 loop spans 15 amino acids. J gave up 1 base and V 6 bases, and 7 bases lay outside the gene matches. Germline CDR1 is ENHRY and CDR2 is SYGVKD. Here the CDR3 DNA reads TGTGCCATCAGCGCGGGCGGACAGGGGAACACTGAAGCTTTCTTT. Amino acids: CAISAGGQGNTEAFF.

The chain combines TRBV6-5 with TRBJ2-3, with a possible D match to TRBD2 (6 bases). V lost 6 bases and J 6 bases, leaving 19 bases between the germline ends. In germline, CDR1 is MNHEY, CDR2 SVGAGI. CDR3 length equals 15 residues. The CDR3 DNA sequence: TGTGCCAGCAGGCTGGCATTTGTTGGGAGGGATACGCAGTATTTT. Amino acid sequence: CASRLAFVGRDTQYF.

This clonotype was picked up many times. The CDR3, as DNA: TGCAGTGCTAGAGATCATGGGGAGTTGGGGTCCTACGAGCAGTACTTC. It translates to CSARDHGELGSYEQYF. The chain recombines TRBV20-1 with TRBJ2-7, with D possibly matching TRBD2 (5 bases). This CDR3 spans 16 amino acids. V was trimmed by 0 bases and J by 1 base, leaving 16 bases between them. CDR1 is DFQATT and CDR2 is SNEGSKA in the germline V gene (reference sequence).

V gene TRBV9 combines with J gene TRBJ2-7, with 8 bases aligning to TRBD2. V was pared by 4 bases and J by 2 bases, with 11 bases of the junction left unmatched. Germline CDR1 is SGDLS and CDR2 is YYNGEE. The CDR3 contains 16 residues. This chain's CDR3 is CASSPHLAGNTYEQYF. For the CDR3, the DNA is TGTGCCAGCAGCCCCCATTTAGCGGGGAACACCTACGAGCAGTACTTC.

The gene calls are TRBV7-2 and TRBJ2-5, with a possible D match to TRBD2 (5 bases). With 2 bases removed from V and 9 bases from J, the gap between germline ends came to 22 bases. Germline values: CDR1 SGHTA, CDR2 FQGNSA. The CDR3 runs 16 residues. The CDR3 DNA follows: TGTGCCAGCAGCTTATCATCTGGTCTGGGGAGACGGCCCCAGTACTTC. Protein product: CASSLSSGLGRRPQYF.

This chain links TRBV5-5 with TRBJ1-1; D possibly corresponds to TRBD1 (5 bases). The V end was cut by 4 bases, the J end by 5 bases, with 15 bases between. This CDR3 spans 14 amino acids. CDR1 is SGHKS, CDR2 YYEKEE, per germline (reference sequence). The CDR3 reads CASSPMGVVTEAFF. CDR3 nucleotides: TGTGCCAGCAGCCCGATGGGGGTCGTAACTGAAGCTTTCTTT.